The T cell receptor beta chain described here comes from a study of CD4 T cells in relation to SARS-CoV-2 and coronaviruses (dated by TCRdb to about 2021). For context, the study as a whole: In the ViraFEST assay, PBMCs were cultured with antigen for less than eleven days, after which TCR beta CDR3s were sequenced to identify clonal expansions specific to the antigen. The Adaptive Biotechnologies TCR-sequencing kit was used for samples from a few pre-COVID donors and for the naive versus memory experiments, whereas the other data were Illumina-based. Memory CD4+ T cell crossreactivity between SARS-CoV-2 and common cold coronavirus spike proteins was assessed at the TCR clonotype level in the study. Using patient-derived lymphoblastoid cell lines, the shared crossreactive spike epitopes were mapped to their HLA restriction. For other donors in the study, expansion assays were sequenced with a different, Illumina-based TCR-beta assay. The negative reference condition was either a culture with an HIV-1 Nef peptide pool or a culture with no peptide.

This clone was counted once. The clone's antigen remains unknown. There are no base qualities to consult, and no much larger clone falls within one base. CD4+ T cells from unexposed donors were collected before the COVID-19 pandemic (2011-2018). The EasySep CD4+ T cell isolation kit was used to isolate CD4+ T cells once the cultures had run for about 11 days. As cell numbers permitted, CD4+ T cells from unexposed donors were tested for reactivity to SARS-CoV-2 S and N and to four common cold coronavirus spike pools. PBMCs were cultured at 1.5 million to 2 million per well in IMDM supplemented with about 5.3% human AB serum and roughly 10 IU/ml IL-2. Half of the culture medium was replaced with fresh IL-2-containing medium on days 3 and 7. Each peptide culture condition was generally run in triplicate replicate wells. Leukapheresis product for the unexposed donors was bought commercially. Ficoll-Paque PLUS gradient centrifugation was used to isolate PBMCs from leukapheresis product or whole blood. PBMCs were either used fresh in the expansion assay or cryopreserved at -140 degrees C. The QIAamp Micro DNA Kit was used to extract genomic DNA from the CD4+ T cells.

The library came from the immunoSEQ multiplex PCR assay. In the paper's pipeline: During preprocessing, nonproductive sequences were removed, along with CDR3s that did not begin with C, did not end with F or W, or were shorter than 7 amino acids. Antigen-specific clonotypes were called with the MANAFEST web app on the basis of expansion relative to the reference and to other culture wells. A clone was considered positive if the clone showed significant expansion compared with the reference culture in 2 of 3 replicate wells at an FDR below 0.05. A further requirement for positive clones was significant expansion compared with all other tandem wells, along with an odds ratio above 5. After three terminal residues were trimmed from each end, CDR3 homology was quantified as pairwise Levenshtein distance using the stringdist R package. Not all clones reach the TCRdb copy of this immuneACCESS table, which keeps in-frame sequences only. Checked studies attribute under half of the gap to unresolved V genes and leave the rest unexplained. The V and J calls and clone size are taken from that table; D and trimming were inferred from the DNA. This sample gives tens of thousands of clones in total; just under 75% of them show up just once. Of the sample, roughly 21% is held by the ten largest clones.

Overall study outcomes, separate from this receptor: Compared with monoreactive clones, crossreactive clones had significantly weaker SARS-CoV-2-driven expansion, a result consistent with antigenic imprinting. Small numbers of patients and of tested TCRs were a limitation of the study. Pre-pandemic and post-infection samples were not both contributed by any donor, so tracing of the source of pre-existing responses was limited. Since the crossreactivity analysis centred on spike protein, crossreactivity against other viral proteins was not assessed. Memory CD4+ clonotypes crossrecognizing SARS-CoV-2 and at least one common cold coronavirus spike were found in 55% to 75% of donors.

Sequencing used CD4+ T cells from PBMCs, cultured in vitro. The TCR comes from a human donor in good health.

In nucleotide form, the sequence is TGTGCCAGCAGCCAAGCGGCTAGCCGACGCACAGATACGCAGTATTTT. It translates as CASSQAASRRTDTQYF. Rearrangement joined TRBV4-2 to TRBJ2-3; the D segment could be TRBD2, given 5 matching bases. From its cysteine to its phenylalanine, the CDR3 spans 16 amino acids. Of the read, only the CDR3 DNA is kept; its 48 bases are in frame from base 1. Taken from the germline V gene, the CDR1 and CDR2 loops are LGHNA and YNFKEQ. V gives up 1 base and J gives up 1 base, and the segment between their germline ends measures 12 bases.